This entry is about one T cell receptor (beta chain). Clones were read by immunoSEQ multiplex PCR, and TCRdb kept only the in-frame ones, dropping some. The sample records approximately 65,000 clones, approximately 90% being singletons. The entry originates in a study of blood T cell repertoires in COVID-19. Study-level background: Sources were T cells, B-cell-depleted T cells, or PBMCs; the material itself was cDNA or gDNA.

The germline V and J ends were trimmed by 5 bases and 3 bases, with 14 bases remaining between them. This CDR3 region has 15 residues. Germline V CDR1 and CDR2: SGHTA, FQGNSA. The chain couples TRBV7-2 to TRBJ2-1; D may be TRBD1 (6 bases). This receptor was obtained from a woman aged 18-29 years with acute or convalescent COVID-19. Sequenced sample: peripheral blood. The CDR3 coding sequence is TGTGCCAGCAGCGCCCCCACAGGGTACTACAATGAGCAGTTCTTC. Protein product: CASSAPTGYYNEQFF.